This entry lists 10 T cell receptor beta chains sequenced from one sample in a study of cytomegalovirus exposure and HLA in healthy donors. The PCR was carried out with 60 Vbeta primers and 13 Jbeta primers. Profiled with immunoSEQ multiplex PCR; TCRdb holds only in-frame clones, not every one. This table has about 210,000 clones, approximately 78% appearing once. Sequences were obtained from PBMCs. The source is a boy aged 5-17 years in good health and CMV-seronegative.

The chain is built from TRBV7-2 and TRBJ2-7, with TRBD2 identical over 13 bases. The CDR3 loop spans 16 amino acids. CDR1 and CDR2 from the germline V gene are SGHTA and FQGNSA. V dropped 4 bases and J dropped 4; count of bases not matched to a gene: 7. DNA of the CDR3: TGTGCCAGCAGCTACGCCGGGACTAGCGGGGTATACGAGCAGTACTTC. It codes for CASSYAGTSGVYEQYF.

CDR3 in amino acids: CASSSQRQGSYEQYF. The CDR3 coding sequence is TGCGCCAGCAGCTCCCAACGGCAGGGCTCCTACGAGCAGTACTTC. This sequence joins TRBV5-1 and TRBJ2-7, with D tentatively TRBD1 (5 bases). Germline lookup yields CDR1 SGHRS and CDR2 YFSETQ. The CDR3 loop spans 15 amino acids. V lost 3 bases and J lost 0, with 13 bases in between. The variable domain in full, completed from reference TRBV5-1 and TRBJ2-7, reads KAGVTQTPRYLIKTRGQQVTLSCSPISGHRSVSWYQQTPGQGLQFLFEYFSETQRNKGNFPGRFSGRQFSNSRSEMNVSTLELGDSALYLCASSSQRQGSYEQYFGPGTRLTVT.

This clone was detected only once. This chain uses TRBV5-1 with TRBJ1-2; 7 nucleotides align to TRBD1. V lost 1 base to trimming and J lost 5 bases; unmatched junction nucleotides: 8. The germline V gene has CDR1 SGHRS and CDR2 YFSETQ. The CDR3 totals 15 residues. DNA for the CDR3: TGCGCCAGCAGCTTGTCACCGGGGACAGAATATGGCTACACCTTC. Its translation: CASSLSPGTEYGYTF.

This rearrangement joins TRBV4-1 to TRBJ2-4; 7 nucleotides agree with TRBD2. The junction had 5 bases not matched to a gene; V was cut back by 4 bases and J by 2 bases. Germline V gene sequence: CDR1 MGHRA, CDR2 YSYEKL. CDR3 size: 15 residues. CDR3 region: CASSLSAGTKNIQYF. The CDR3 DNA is TGCGCCAGCAGCCTCTCAGCGGGGACCAAAAACATTCAGTACTTC.

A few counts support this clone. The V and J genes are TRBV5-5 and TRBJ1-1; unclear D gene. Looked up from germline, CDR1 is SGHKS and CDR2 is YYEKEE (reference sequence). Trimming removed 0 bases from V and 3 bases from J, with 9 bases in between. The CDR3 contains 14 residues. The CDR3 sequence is CASSLGQAYTEAFF. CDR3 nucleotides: TGTGCCAGCAGCTTGGGGCAGGCCTACACTGAAGCTTTCTTT.

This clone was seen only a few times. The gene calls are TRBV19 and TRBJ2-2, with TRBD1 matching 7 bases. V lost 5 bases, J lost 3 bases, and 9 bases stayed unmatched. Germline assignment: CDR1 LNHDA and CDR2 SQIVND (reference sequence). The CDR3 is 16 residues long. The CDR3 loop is CASSEYRGTDTGELFF. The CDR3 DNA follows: TGTGCCAGTAGTGAGTACAGGGGTACGGACACCGGGGAGCTGTTTTTT.

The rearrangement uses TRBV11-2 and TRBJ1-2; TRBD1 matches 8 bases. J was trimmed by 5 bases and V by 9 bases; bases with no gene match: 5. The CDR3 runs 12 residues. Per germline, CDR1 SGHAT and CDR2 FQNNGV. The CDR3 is CASLQGGYGYTF. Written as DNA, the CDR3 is TGTGCCAGTCTACAGGGGGGTTATGGCTACACCTTC.

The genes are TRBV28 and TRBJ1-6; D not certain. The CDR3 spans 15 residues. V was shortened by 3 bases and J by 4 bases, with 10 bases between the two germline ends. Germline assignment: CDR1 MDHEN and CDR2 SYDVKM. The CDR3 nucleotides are TGTGCCAGCAGTTTCGGGTCAAATTATAATTCACCCCTCCACTTT. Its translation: CASSFGSNYNSPLHF.

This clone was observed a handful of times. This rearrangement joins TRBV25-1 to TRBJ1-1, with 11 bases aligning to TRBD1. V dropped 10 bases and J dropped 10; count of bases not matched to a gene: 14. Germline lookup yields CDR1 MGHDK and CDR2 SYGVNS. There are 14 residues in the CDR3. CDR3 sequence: CAIGQGAMFRGAFF. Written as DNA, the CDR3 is TGTGCCATCGGACAGGGGGCAATGTTTCGAGGAGCTTTCTTT.

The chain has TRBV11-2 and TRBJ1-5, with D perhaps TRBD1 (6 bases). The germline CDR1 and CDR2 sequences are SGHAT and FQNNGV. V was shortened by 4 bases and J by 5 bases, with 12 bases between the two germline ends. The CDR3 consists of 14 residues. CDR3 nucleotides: TGTGCCAGCAGCTCGGGACATCTAGATCAGCCCCAGCATTTT. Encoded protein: CASSSGHLDQPQHF.